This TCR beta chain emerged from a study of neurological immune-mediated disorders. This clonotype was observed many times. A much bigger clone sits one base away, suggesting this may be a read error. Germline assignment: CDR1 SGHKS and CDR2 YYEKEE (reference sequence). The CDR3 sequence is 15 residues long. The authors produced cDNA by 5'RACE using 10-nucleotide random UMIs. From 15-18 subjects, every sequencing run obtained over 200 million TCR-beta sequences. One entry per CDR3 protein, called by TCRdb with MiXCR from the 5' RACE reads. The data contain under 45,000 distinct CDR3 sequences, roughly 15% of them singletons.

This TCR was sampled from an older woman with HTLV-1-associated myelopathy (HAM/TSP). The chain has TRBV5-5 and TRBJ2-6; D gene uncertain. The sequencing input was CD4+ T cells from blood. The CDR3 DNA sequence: TGTGCCAGCAGCCTCGGATTCTCTGGGGTCAACGTCCTGACTTTC. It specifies CASSLGFSGVNVLTF.